The rows below give T cell receptor beta chains drawn from one sample of a study of CXCR3-negative and CXCR3-positive naive CD8 T cells. Each CDR3 protein gets one entry in TCRdb, which reprocessed the 5' RACE reads and gives no DNA. This table holds tens of thousands of distinct CDR3 sequences. The sequenced sample consisted of naive CXCR3- CD8+ T cells from blood. All receptors come from a human donor in good health. Some clones in this sample may be carry-over from other donors' samples. CDR3s include the opening cysteine and the closing phenylalanine or tryptophan.

v_gene	j_gene	CDR3aa
TRBV20-1	TRBJ2-3	CTARDPRDSPVTRSTDTQYF
TRBV27	TRBJ2-7	CASSSRLAGVLYEQYF
TRBV2	TRBJ2-3	CARADTGTGVGDTQYF
TRBV29-1	TRBJ1-1	CSVLDSTEAFF
TRBV7-3	TRBJ2-2	CASSPPPGGERIANTGELFF
TRBV6-2/TRBV6-3	TRBJ2-7	CASSPFNSYEQYF
TRBV28	TRBJ2-3	CASRSGASTDTQYF
TRBV29-1	TRBJ1-2	CSVESPANYGYTF
TRBV4-3	TRBJ1-3	CASSQGQSSGNTIYF
TRBV5-1	TRBJ2-1	CASSNPSDGSSYNEQFF
TRBV7-8	TRBJ2-7	CASSLDRTSSYEQYF